Below, 12 T cell receptor beta chains from the same sample are listed, as sequenced in a study of T cell responses to AZD1222 COVID-19 vaccine. Data came from immunoSEQ multiplex PCR; TCRdb stores just in-frame clones and leaves some out. The profile covers 90,000 to 100,000 clones, with around 89% appearing a single time and 2.5% to 3.5% taken by the ten largest. Sequenced here: peripheral blood, sampled on day 0 of AZD1222 vaccination. The receptors derive from an adult in good health.

This rearrangement joins TRBV14 to TRBJ1-1; no definite D call. This CDR3 is 16 amino acids long. The V gene lost 0 bases and the J gene lost 1 base, with 12 bases spanning the gap. Germline-derived CDR1 and CDR2 are SGHDN and FVKESK. This CDR3 reads CASSQEKEWTNTEAFF. CDR3 nucleotide sequence: TGTGCCAGCAGCCAAGAGAAGGAGTGGACGAACACTGAAGCTTTCTTT.

The rearrangement joins TRBV19 to TRBJ1-1; D gene ambiguous. Trimming stripped 2 bases from V and 0 bases from J, with 4 bases between. The CDR3 contains 13 residues. Germline CDR1 is LNHDA and CDR2 is SQIVND (reference sequence). The CDR3 here is CASSINVNTEAFF. The CDR3 DNA reads TGTGCCAGTAGTATAAATGTGAACACTGAAGCTTTCTTT.

This chain joins TRBV5-4 and TRBJ1-6; D gene ambiguous. The V and J ends lost 4 bases and 13 bases respectively, with 15 bases between them. The CDR3 totals 13 residues. From germline, CDR1 is SGHNT and CDR2 YYREEE (reference sequence). Here the CDR3 reads CASSRFQDQPLHF. The CDR3 coding sequence is TGTGCCAGCAGCCGATTCCAGGACCAGCCCCTCCACTTT.

This chain uses TRBV6-5 with TRBJ2-2; a possible D gene is TRBD2 (5 bases). V dropped 7 bases and J dropped 0 bases, with 12 bases sitting between them. There are 15 residues in the CDR3. Germline lookup yields CDR1 MNHEY and CDR2 SVGAGI. CDR3 coding DNA: TGTGCCAGCAAGCGGAAGCGGACGAACACCGGGGAGCTGTTTTTT. Amino acid sequence: CASKRKRTNTGELFF.

The chain employs TRBV28 and TRBJ2-1, with TRBD2 identical over 10 bases. Germline trimming cut 0 bases from V and 1 base from J; bases unmatched to any gene: 12. The CDR3 runs 20 residues. Germline V lookup: CDR1 MDHEN, CDR2 SYDVKM. CDR3 bases: TGTGCCAGCAGTTTATGGTGGACCGCAAGCGGGAGGGGGTCCTACAATGAGCAGTTCTTC. Translating gives CASSLWWTASGRGSYNEQFF.

The genes are TRBV19 and TRBJ1-2; 8 bases align to TRBD1. Germline V lookup: CDR1 LNHDA, CDR2 SQIVND (reference sequence). CDR3 size: 15 residues. J lost 4 bases, V lost 4 bases, and 8 bases had no gene match. The CDR3 DNA follows: TGTGCCAGTAGTAAAGGACAGGGACGGGCCTATGGCTACACCTTC. It specifies CASSKGQGRAYGYTF.

This clone came up once. The rearrangement links TRBV28 to TRBJ1-6; perhaps TRBD1 as D (6 bases). Germline V gives CDR1 MDHEN, CDR2 SYDVKM. The CDR3 has 15 residues. V lost 5 bases, J lost 8 bases, and 16 bases lay in between. The CDR3 DNA reads TGTGCCAGCAGTCAATTAGGACAGCGACATTCACCCCTCCACTTT. Protein product: CASSQLGQRHSPLHF.

The rearrangement links TRBV28 to TRBJ1-2; D unclear. This CDR3 region has 19 residues. Trimming left V 4 bases short and J 1 base short, with 25 bases between. Germline V gives CDR1 MDHEN, CDR2 SYDVKM. The CDR3 region is CASSSPMTGKNGYNYGYTF. DNA for the CDR3: TGTGCCAGCAGTTCCCCTATGACCGGGAAAAACGGTTATAACTATGGCTACACCTTC.

The chain carries TRBV5-4 and TRBJ2-7; D possibly corresponds to TRBD1 (6 bases). The V gene's germline CDR1 is SGHNT and CDR2 YYREEE (reference sequence). This CDR3 spans 16 amino acids. V was shortened by 3 bases and J by 0 bases, with 16 bases between the two germline ends. The CDR3 DNA reads TGTGCCAGCAGCTCACCAACCGGGACACACTCCTACGAGCAGTACTTC. Protein product: CASSSPTGTHSYEQYF. Using reference TRBV5-4 and TRBJ2-7 for the parts outside the CDR3, the full variable domain is ETGVTQSPTHLIKTRGQQVTLRCSSQSGHNTVSWYQQALGQGPQFIFQYYREEENGRGNFPPRFSGLQFPNYSSELNVNALELDDSALYLCASSSPTGTHSYEQYFGPGTRLTVT.

V is TRBV2 and J is TRBJ2-7; TRBD1 agrees at 12 bases. The CDR3 loop spans 16 amino acids. After removal of 8 bases from V and 3 bases from J, the junction contained 11 bases not matched to a gene. CDR1 is SNHLY and CDR2 is FYNNEI in the germline V gene. This CDR3 is CASRRGTGGIIYEQYF. CDR3 sequence (DNA): TGTGCCAGCCGGAGGGGGACAGGGGGCATCATCTACGAGCAGTACTTC.

The CDR3 spells CASSLQGLGITEAFF. The CDR3 DNA follows: TGTGCCAGCAGCCTTCAGGGTTTGGGGATCACTGAAGCTTTCTTT. The V and J genes are TRBV7-2 and TRBJ1-1, with a tentative D call TRBD1 (5 bases). The germline CDR1 and CDR2 sequences are SGHTA and FQGNSA. Trimming removed 5 bases from V and 4 bases from J, with 17 bases in between. This CDR3 has 15 residues.

The chain has TRBV4-1 and TRBJ2-7; possible D gene TRBD2, 5 bases. V dropped 1 base and J dropped 5 bases, with 15 bases sitting between them. Looked up from germline, CDR1 is MGHRA and CDR2 is YSYEKL. The CDR3 runs 15 residues. Here the CDR3 reads CASSQVDRGADEQYF. In nucleotides, the CDR3 is TGCGCCAGCAGCCAAGTCGATAGAGGAGCGGACGAGCAGTACTTC.